This TCR beta chain was identified during a study of blood T cell repertoires in COVID-19. Study-level background: Some COVID-19 samples were acute and others convalescent; all came from the United States, Italy and Spain.

The CDR3 has 14 residues. V lost 3 bases and J lost 9, with 12 bases in between. Germline V CDR1 and CDR2: KGHSH, LQKENI. As handled by the study authors: For nucleated cells, counts were estimated from reference gene primer amplification. Sequencing was performed with immunoSEQ multiplex PCR; in TCRdb, only in-frame clones are kept and a portion is missing. The V and J calls and the clone size are those of that table, but D and trimming were determined from the DNA. Among about 280,000 clones, around nine tenths were seen once, and the ten largest hold just under 9%. The TCR originated in a middle-aged man with active or convalescent COVID-19. V usage is TRBV18 and J usage is TRBJ1-6; no clear D gene. Sequenced: peripheral blood. CDR3 bases: TGTGCCAGCTCACCCCCACTATCTGGTTCACCCCTCCACTTT. Translated, it gives CASSPPLSGSPLHF.